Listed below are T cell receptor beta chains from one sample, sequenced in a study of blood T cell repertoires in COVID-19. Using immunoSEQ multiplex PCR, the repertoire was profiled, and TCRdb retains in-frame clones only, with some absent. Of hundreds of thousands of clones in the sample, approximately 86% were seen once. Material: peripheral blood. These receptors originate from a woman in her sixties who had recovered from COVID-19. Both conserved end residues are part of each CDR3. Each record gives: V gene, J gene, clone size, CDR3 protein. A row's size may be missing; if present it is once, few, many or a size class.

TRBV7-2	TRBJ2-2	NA	CASSLALGTGSTGELFF
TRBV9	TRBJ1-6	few	CASNVGRDSPLHF
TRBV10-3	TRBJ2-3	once	CAMQTNPTPTDTQYF
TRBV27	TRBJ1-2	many	CASSSPRFNYGYTF
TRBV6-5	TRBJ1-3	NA	CASWAPGSSGNTIYF
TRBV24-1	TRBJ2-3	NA	CATSDFYRSTDTQYF
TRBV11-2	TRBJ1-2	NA	CASSFTGGANGYTF
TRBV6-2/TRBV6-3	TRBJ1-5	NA	CASSSGGGGRQPQHF
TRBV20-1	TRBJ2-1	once	CSASEGLYNEQFF
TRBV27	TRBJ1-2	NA	CASSLLSTGGLNGYTF
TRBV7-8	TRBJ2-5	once	CASSLVGGAETQYF
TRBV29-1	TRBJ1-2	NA	CSVHRESAYGYTF
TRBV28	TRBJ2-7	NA	CASSPTDSPPEQYF
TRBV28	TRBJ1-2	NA	CASSLTDYGYTF
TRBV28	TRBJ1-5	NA	CASSPRTGGRQPQHF
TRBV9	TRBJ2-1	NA	CASSVVAGSFNEQFF
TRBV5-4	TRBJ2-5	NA	CASSSGTSRETQYF
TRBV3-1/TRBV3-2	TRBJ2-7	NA	CASSPPLLAGGRHEQYF
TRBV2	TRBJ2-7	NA	CASSLAGYEQYF
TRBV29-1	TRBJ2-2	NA	CSIRGLANTGELFF
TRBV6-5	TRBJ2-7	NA	CASSYISGGINYEQYF
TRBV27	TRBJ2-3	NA	CASSFSGTGTDTQYF
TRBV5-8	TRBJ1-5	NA	CASSLGQGGNQPQHF
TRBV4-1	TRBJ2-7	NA	CASSQDPGDSYEQYF
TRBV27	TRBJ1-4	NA	CASSRGQAVIGEKLFF
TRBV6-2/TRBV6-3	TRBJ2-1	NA	CASSYASLAGAGNEQFF
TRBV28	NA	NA	CASSLPSGGVETQYF
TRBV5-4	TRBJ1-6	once	CASSLDSSGSSPLHF
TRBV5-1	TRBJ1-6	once	CASSPPRGDSPLHF
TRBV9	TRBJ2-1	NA	CASTTSGALNEQFF
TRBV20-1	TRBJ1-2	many	CSASPSGAGYGYTF
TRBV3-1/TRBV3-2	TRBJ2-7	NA	CASSYDLSEIYEQYF
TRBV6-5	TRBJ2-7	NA	CASSYRSTGSYEQYF
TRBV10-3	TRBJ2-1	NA	CAIRREGQDNEQFF
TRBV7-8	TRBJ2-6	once	CASSLAPQGSGANVLTF
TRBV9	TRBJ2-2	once	CASSVVGLNTGELFF
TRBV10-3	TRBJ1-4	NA	CAISDFAGGLTNEKLFF
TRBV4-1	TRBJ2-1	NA	CASSQDRGLGFYEQFF
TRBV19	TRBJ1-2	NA	CASSITEILFNGYTF
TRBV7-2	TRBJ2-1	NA	CASSFPPANNHNEQFF